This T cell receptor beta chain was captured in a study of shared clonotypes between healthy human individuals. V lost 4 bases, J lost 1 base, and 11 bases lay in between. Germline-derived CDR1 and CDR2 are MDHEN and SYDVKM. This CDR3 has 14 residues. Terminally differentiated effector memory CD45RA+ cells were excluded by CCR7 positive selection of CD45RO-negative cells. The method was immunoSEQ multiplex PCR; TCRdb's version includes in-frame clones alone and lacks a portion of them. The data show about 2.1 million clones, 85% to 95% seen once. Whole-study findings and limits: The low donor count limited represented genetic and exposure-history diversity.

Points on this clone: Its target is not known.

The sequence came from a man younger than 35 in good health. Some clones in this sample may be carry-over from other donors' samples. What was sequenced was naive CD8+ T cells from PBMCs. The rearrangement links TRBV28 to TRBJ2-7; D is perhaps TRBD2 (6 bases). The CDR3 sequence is CASSWVGGSYEQYF. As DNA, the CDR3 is TGTGCCAGCAGTTGGGTGGGGGGTTCCTACGAGCAGTACTTC.